This T cell receptor beta chain stems from a study of blood T cell repertoires in COVID-19. The germline gives CDR1 SGDLS, CDR2 YYNGEE. The CDR3 is made up of 16 amino acids. Losses at the gene ends were 0 bases for V and 4 bases for J; bases not matched to a gene: 5. Sequenced by immunoSEQ multiplex PCR; TCRdb stores in-frame clones only, minus some. The sample lists about 150,000 clones; just under 90% were seen once. This chain connects TRBV9 to TRBJ2-1, with 9 bases fitting TRBD2. Sequencing input: peripheral blood. This receptor was taken from a woman aged 45-59 years with active or convalescent COVID-19. In DNA, the CDR3 is TGTGCCAGCAGCGTAGGAGTTAGCGGGAGTTACAATGAGCAGTTCTTC. Residues: CASSVGVSGSYNEQFF.